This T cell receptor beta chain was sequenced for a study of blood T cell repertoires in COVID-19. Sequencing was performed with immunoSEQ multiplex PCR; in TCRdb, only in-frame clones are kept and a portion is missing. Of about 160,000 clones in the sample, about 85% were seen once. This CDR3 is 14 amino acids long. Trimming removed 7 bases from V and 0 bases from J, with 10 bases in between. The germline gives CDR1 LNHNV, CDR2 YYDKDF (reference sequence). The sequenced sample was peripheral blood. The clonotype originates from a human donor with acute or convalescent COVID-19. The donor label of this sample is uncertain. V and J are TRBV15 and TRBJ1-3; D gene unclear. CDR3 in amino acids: CATKVPSSGNTIYF. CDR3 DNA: TGTGCCACCAAAGTTCCTAGCTCTGGAAACACCATATATTTT.